These 15 T cell receptor beta chains originate from one sample sequenced in a study of shared clonotypes between healthy human individuals. Assay used: immunoSEQ multiplex PCR; TCRdb lists only in-frame clones, some missing. The table includes a few million clones, around 90% detected once. Sequenced: naive CD4+ T cells sorted from blood. This sample's subset: CD45RA+ positively selected. These receptors all come from a man in his late teens or twenties in good health.

V is TRBV4-1 and J is TRBJ1-2; TRBD1 aligns across 9 bases. Trimming at V came to 3 bases and at J to 6 bases, leaving 8 bases not matched to a gene. CDR1 is MGHRA, CDR2 YSYEKL, per germline. This CDR3 has 15 residues. The chain's CDR3 is CASSQAKQGAHGYTF. CDR3 DNA: TGCGCCAGCAGCCAGGCTAAACAGGGGGCGCATGGCTACACCTTC.

The CDR3 protein is CATSAGLAKHYNEQFF. For the CDR3, the DNA is TGCGCCACAAGTGCGGGACTAGCGAAACATTACAATGAGCAGTTCTTC. The genes are TRBV23-1 and TRBJ2-1, with TRBD2 matching over 10 bases. TRBV23-1 is treated as an ORF (open reading frame) with a function not yet certain. V lost 10 bases, J lost 4 bases, and 13 bases stayed unmatched. The CDR3 runs 16 residues.

V usage is TRBV5-8 and J usage is TRBJ1-2; D unresolved. CDR3 length: 12 residues. Trimming left V 5 bases short and J 4 bases short, with 9 bases between. Germline CDR1 reads SGHTS; CDR2 reads YDEGEE. The DNA for the CDR3 is TGTGCCAGCAGTCCAGGATTCTATGGCTACACCTTC. Encoded protein: CASSPGFYGYTF.

The chain uses TRBV19 and TRBJ1-5; D is possibly TRBD1 (6 bases). The CDR3 sequence is 16 residues long. CDR1 and CDR2 from the germline V gene are LNHDA and SQIVND (reference sequence). Deletions cut 5 bases from V and 1 base from J, with 15 bases between. The CDR3 nucleotides are TGTGCCAGTAGTTCACAGGGTACGGGGAGCAATCAGCCCCAGCATTTT. It is translated as CASSSQGTGSNQPQHF.

The chain is built from TRBV5-5 and TRBJ1-3; D perhaps matches TRBD1 (6 bases). Trimming stripped 3 bases from V and 0 bases from J, with 13 bases between. The germline V gene has CDR1 SGHKS and CDR2 YYEKEE (reference sequence). The CDR3 runs to 16 residues. The CDR3 protein is CASSSTGLSSGNTIYF. CDR3 nucleotide sequence: TGTGCCAGCAGCTCGACAGGTCTAAGCTCTGGAAACACCATATATTTT.

This clone was picked up one time. This sequence joins TRBV7-2 and TRBJ2-2; 7 bases fit TRBD1. The germline V gene encodes CDR1 SGHTA and CDR2 FQGNSA. V gave up 5 bases and J gave up 5 bases; unmatched junction bases: 8. The CDR3 runs to 15 residues. Written as DNA, the CDR3 is TGTGCCAGCAGCCTTAGCAGCAGGGGGACCGGGGAGCTGTTTTTT. It encodes CASSLSSRGTGELFF.

The chain employs TRBV7-9 and TRBJ1-4; possibly TRBD1 for D (5 bases). CDR3 size: 16 residues. Germline V gives CDR1 SEHNR, CDR2 FQNEAQ (reference sequence). Trimming pared 0 bases from V and 0 bases from J, leaving 8 bases between. The CDR3 nucleotides read TGTGCCAGCAGCTTAGCACAGGCAGCAACTAATGAAAAACTGTTTTTT. It encodes CASSLAQAATNEKLFF. Full variable domain (outside the CDR3, taken from reference TRBV7-9 and TRBJ1-4): DTGVSQNPRHKITKRGQNVTFRCDPISEHNRLYWYRQTLGQGPEFLTYFQNEAQLEKSRLLSDRFSAERPKGSFSTLEIQRTEQGDSAMYLCASSLAQAATNEKLFFGSGTQLSVL.

The rearrangement uses TRBV19 and TRBJ1-5; D gene uncertain. The CDR3 spans 13 residues. V was shortened by 3 bases and J by 6 bases, with 9 bases between the two germline ends. The germline V gene has CDR1 LNHDA and CDR2 SQIVND (reference sequence). The CDR3 sequence: CASSMSGVQPQHF. The CDR3 DNA reads TGTGCCAGTAGTATGTCCGGAGTTCAGCCCCAGCATTTT.

The V and J genes are TRBV30 and TRBJ2-1; a weak D match, TRBD2 (5 bases). CDR3 length: 17 residues. Germline-derived CDR1 and CDR2 are GTSNPN and SVGIG (reference sequence). Trimming left V 0 bases short and J 0 bases short, with 15 bases between. CDR3 amino acids: CAWSVRGSLSSYNEQFF. The CDR3 nucleotides read TGTGCCTGGAGTGTACGAGGGTCTCTGAGCTCCTACAATGAGCAGTTCTTC.

The genes are TRBV6-5 and TRBJ2-7; D may be TRBD2 (6 bases). Germline CDR1 MNHEY, CDR2 SVGAGI. The CDR3 is 15 residues long. Trimming removed 4 bases at V and 2 bases at J, with 15 bases between. The CDR3 spells CASSSSRDWAYEQYF. DNA of the CDR3: TGTGCCAGCAGTTCCTCCCGGGACTGGGCCTACGAGCAGTACTTC.

This sequence joins TRBV6-5 and TRBJ1-1, with a possible D match to TRBD1 (6 bases). Germline lookup yields CDR1 MNHEY and CDR2 SVGAGI. The CDR3 has 15 amino acids. V was shortened by 5 bases and J by 5 bases, with 18 bases between the two germline ends. CDR3: CASSGPPGVWTEAFF. CDR3 in DNA: TGTGCCAGCAGTGGGCCTCCAGGGGTTTGGACTGAAGCTTTCTTT.

This clone showed up just once. The chain has TRBV19 and TRBJ1-2; D may be TRBD1 (5 bases). The V gene lost 6 bases and the J gene lost 2 bases, with 10 bases spanning the gap. The length of the CDR3 is 13 residues. Germline-derived CDR1 and CDR2 are LNHDA and SQIVND (reference sequence). Here the CDR3 reads CASRTTVNYGYTF. The CDR3 DNA reads TGTGCCAGTAGGACGACAGTCAACTATGGCTACACCTTC.

Of note for this clone: This may come from a read error, since a much larger clone is one base off. Other DNA variants within this sample encode the same CDR3. The chain couples TRBV7-9 to TRBJ2-7; unclear D gene. V lost 5 bases, J lost 0 bases, and 2 bases lay in between. CDR1 SEHNR and CDR2 FQNEAQ come from the germline V gene (reference sequence). This CDR3 spans 11 amino acids. The CDR3 is CASSPSYEQYF. In DNA form, the CDR3 reads TGTGCCAGCAGCCCCTCCTACGAGCAGTACTTC.

The chain uses TRBV5-1 and TRBJ2-2, with D possibly being TRBD2 (6 bases). CDR3 length: 15 residues. CDR1 and CDR2 (germline): SGHRS, YFSETQ. The V end lost 5 bases, the J end lost 1 base, and 12 bases lay between the germline ends. CDR3: CASSSGRENTGELFF. DNA of the CDR3: TGCGCCAGCAGTAGTGGGCGGGAGAACACCGGGGAGCTGTTTTTT. Full variable domain (missing parts from reference TRBV5-1 and TRBJ2-2): KAGVTQTPRYLIKTRGQQVTLSCSPISGHRSVSWYQQTPGQGLQFLFEYFSETQRNKGNFPGRFSGRQFSNSRSEMNVSTLELGDSALYLCASSSGRENTGELFFGEGSRLTVL.

The chain has TRBV7-2 and TRBJ2-3; D gene uncertain. The V and J ends lost 1 base and 1 base respectively, with 12 bases between them. This CDR3 has 16 amino acids. Germline V gene data show CDR1 as SGHTA and CDR2 as FQGNSA. CDR3: CASSLEWTSGTDTQYF. In nucleotides, the CDR3 is TGTGCCAGCAGCTTAGAATGGACCTCTGGCACAGATACGCAGTATTTT.